The next 25 T cell receptor beta chains were all read from a single sample in a study of Graves' ophthalmopathy and Graves' hyperthyroidism. Researchers took RNA transcripts and amplified TCR beta CDR3 regions from them. The workflow started with a first-round RT-PCR run with HTBI primers and then moved on to a second-round multiplex PCR. Each CDR3 protein is one row after TCRdb ran MiXCR on the multiplex PCR reads. The profile shows hundreds of thousands of distinct CDR3 sequences, just over 40% of them singletons. The specimen sequenced was peripheral blood. The receptors here all came from an adult man with Graves' ophthalmopathy.

This chain links TRBV2 with TRBJ1-1; the D gene is possibly TRBD1 (5 bases). CDR3 length: 14 residues. Germline-derived CDR1 and CDR2 are SNHLY and FYNNEI. Trimming left V 3 bases short and J 7 bases short, with 15 bases between. The DNA for the CDR3 is TGTGCCAGCAGTGAGGCAGGGACCAAGGGTGAAGCTTTCTTT. Protein product: CASSEAGTKGEAFF.

The rearrangement uses TRBV14 and TRBJ2-7, with TRBD1 identical over 9 bases. Germline lookup yields CDR1 SGHDN and CDR2 FVKESK. J was trimmed by 3 bases and V by 5 bases; bases with no gene match: 17. CDR3 size: 18 residues. The chain's CDR3 is CASSNITTYRGPNYEQYF. The CDR3 nucleotides read TGTGCCAGCAGCAACATAACAACTTACAGGGGGCCTAACTACGAGCAGTACTTC.

Only a few counts were recorded for this clonotype. The chain joins TRBV9 to TRBJ2-7; possible D gene TRBD1, 5 bases. This CDR3 contains 15 residues. CDR1 is SGDLS and CDR2 is YYNGEE in the germline V gene. The V and J ends lost 0 bases and 3 bases respectively, with 13 bases between them. The CDR3 DNA reads TGTGCCAGCAGCGTAGGTGTGGGGCCCGGCTACGAGCAGTACTTC. Translated, it gives CASSVGVGPGYEQYF.

In its sample, this clonotype was seen many times. The chain employs TRBV29-1 and TRBJ2-5, with D perhaps matching TRBD1 (6 bases). V shed 4 bases and J shed 6 bases, with 18 bases lying between them. Germline CDR1 SQVTM, CDR2 ANQGSEA. This CDR3 spans 14 amino acids. The CDR3 DNA sequence: TGCAGCGTTGCGTTTGGGGCAGGGACACAGACCCAGTACTTC. Its protein product is CSVAFGAGTQTQYF.

This clonotype was picked up a small number of times. V gene TRBV12-3 or TRBV12-4 combines with J gene TRBJ2-7; 10 nucleotides line up with TRBD1. The CDR3 length is 17 residues. Trimming cost V 6 bases and J 3 bases; bases outside gene matches: 14. This CDR3 reads CASSFGGPGQGIYEQYF. CDR3 DNA sequence: TGTGCCAGCAGCTTTGGAGGACCGGGACAGGGGATCTACGAGCAGTACTTC.

This clonotype came up many times. V is TRBV7-8 and J is TRBJ1-5; D gene unclear. V was pared by 5 bases and J by 0 bases, with 8 bases between. Germline loops: CDR1 SGHVS, CDR2 FQNEAQ. The CDR3 length is 14 residues. The CDR3 sequence: CASSQTNSNQPQHF. The CDR3 nucleotides read TGTGCCAGCAGCCAGACGAATAGCAATCAGCCCCAGCATTTT.

At least ten counts were recorded for this clonotype. V is TRBV10-3 and J is TRBJ2-2; 8 bases are shared with TRBD1. The germline V gene has CDR1 ENHRY and CDR2 SYGVKD. The trim removed 7 bases at V and 0 bases at J, leaving 7 bases unmatched. The CDR3 is 16 amino acids. CDR3 sequence reads: CAITRGTGANTGELFF. In DNA form, the CDR3 reads TGTGCCATCACCCGAGGGACAGGCGCGAACACCGGGGAGCTGTTTTTT.

The V and J genes are TRBV20-1 and TRBJ1-1; no definite D call. CDR1 is DFQATT and CDR2 is SNEGSKA in the germline V gene (reference sequence). With 1 base removed from V and 3 bases from J, the gap between germline ends came to 12 bases. CDR3 length: 14 residues. The CDR3 DNA sequence: TGCAGTGCTAGAGCTAGCGGGGTGGACACTGAAGCTTTCTTT. As protein: CSARASGVDTEAFF.

The sample holds many counts of this clonotype. The chain recombines TRBV7-2 with TRBJ2-7; weak D call: TRBD1 (6 bases). The CDR3 spans 14 residues. CDR1 is SGHTA, CDR2 FQGNSA, per germline. Trimming took 7 bases from V and 6 from J, leaving 19 bases between them. The CDR3 spells CASNGIRGIGEQYF. The DNA for the CDR3 is TGTGCCAGCAACGGGATAAGGGGGATTGGCGAGCAGTACTTC. The full variable domain, its missing parts supplied by reference TRBV7-2 and TRBJ2-7, is GAGVSQSPSNKVTEKGKDVELRCDPISGHTALYWYRQSLGQGLEFLIYFQGNSAPDKSGLPSDRFSAERTGGSVSTLTIQRTQQEDSAVYLCASNGIRGIGEQYFGPGTRLTVT.

This chain connects TRBV12-3 or TRBV12-4 to TRBJ1-2; 9 bases match TRBD1. With V trimmed by 4 bases and J by 7 bases, 7 bases remained unmatched. CDR3 length equals 14 residues. The CDR3 loop reads CASSSSRTGVGYTF. The DNA for the CDR3 is TGTGCCAGCAGTTCAAGTCGGACAGGGGTTGGCTACACCTTC.

This clonotype was recorded at least ten times. The CDR3 DNA sequence: TGTGCCAGCAGCCAGGGACAGGGGTTTGGATCACCCCTCCACTTT. Its protein product is CASSQGQGFGSPLHF. The chain carries TRBV14 and TRBJ1-6, with 10 bases aligning to TRBD1. V shed 3 bases, J shed 10 bases, and the junction held 6 bases outside the gene matches. CDR1 is SGHDN and CDR2 is FVKESK in the germline V gene. The CDR3 covers 15 residues.

The table lists this clonotype with a few counts. V usage is TRBV10-3 and J usage is TRBJ1-2; D gene unclear. The CDR3 sequence is 10 residues long. The V end lost 4 bases, the J end lost 8 bases, and 5 bases lay between the germline ends. CDR1 ENHRY and CDR2 SYGVKD come from the germline V gene. The DNA for the CDR3 is TGTGCCATCAGTGTGCAGGGCTACACCTTC. Its protein is CAISVQGYTF.

The chain carries TRBV2 and TRBJ1-4; the match to TRBD1 covers 10 bases. CDR1 is SNHLY, CDR2 FYNNEI, per germline. V dropped 4 bases and J dropped 8; count of bases not matched to a gene: 10. This CDR3 spans 16 amino acids. The CDR3 spells CASSGQDRGAGEKLFF. The CDR3 DNA reads TGTGCCAGCAGTGGGCAGGACAGGGGGGCCGGAGAAAAACTGTTTTTT.

As for this clonotype: A much bigger clone sits one base away, suggesting this may be a read error. The chain couples TRBV10-3 to TRBJ1-1, with D possibly TRBD1 on 5 matching bases. This CDR3 has 14 amino acids. Germline-derived CDR1 and CDR2 are ENHRY and SYGVKD. CDR3 loop: CASSYRPANTEAFF. CDR3 nucleotides: TGTGCCAGCAGTTACAGGCCAGCGAACACTGAAGCTTTCTTT.

This clonotype was detected a few times. The V call is TRBV20-1, the J call TRBJ1-5, with 9 bases that match TRBD1. Germline CDR1 reads DFQATT; CDR2 reads SNEGSKA (reference sequence). There are 14 residues in the CDR3. Trimming removed 0 bases from V and 7 bases from J; junction bases left unmatched: 4. The CDR3 is CSAREQGAEQPQHF. The CDR3 DNA reads as TGCAGTGCTAGAGAACAGGGGGCGGAACAGCCCCAGCATTTT.

A note on this clonotype: With a much larger clone just one base away, this may be a read error. The chain has TRBV5-1 and TRBJ2-7; D call uncertain. This CDR3 spans 15 amino acids. The V gene's germline CDR1 is SGHRS and CDR2 YFSETQ. CDR3 sequence (DNA): TGCGCCAGCAGCTACACGGCGGCGGATTCCTACGAGCGGTACTTC. It specifies CASSYTAADSYERYF.

This clonotype occurred many times. The chain employs TRBV24-1 and TRBJ2-7; a weak D match, TRBD1 (6 bases). CDR3 size: 13 residues. Germline V CDR1 and CDR2: KGHDR, SFDVKD. V lost 2 bases to trimming and J lost 3 bases, with 7 bases between them. In nucleotides, the CDR3 is TGTGCCACCAGTGATTCGGACAGCTACGAGCAGTACTTC. It codes for CATSDSDSYEQYF.

A note on this clonotype: Because the CDR3 is missing its conserved closing phenylalanine or tryptophan, this is likely a read error. Because the CDR3's place on the DNA is in doubt, the DNA is left out and the CDR3 is given as listed by TCRdb. The chain links TRBV4-3 to TRBJ2-5. Germline CDR1 reads LGHNA; CDR2 reads YSLEER. 14 amino acids form the CDR3, both terminal residues included. CDR3 amino acids: CASSQAWGQETQYC.

This clonotype was detected ten times or more. The chain is built from TRBV2 and TRBJ1-4, with D maybe TRBD1 (6 bases). Germline V lookup: CDR1 SNHLY, CDR2 FYNNEI. Trimming took off 1 base at V and 16 bases at J, with 16 bases between the two ends. This CDR3 is built from 13 residues. CDR3 amino acids: CASSEGWQGTPFF. The CDR3 bases are TGTGCCAGCAGTGAAGGTTGGCAGGGGACACCGTTTTTT.

The gene calls are TRBV25-1 and TRBJ1-6, with 7 bases identical to TRBD1. Germline V CDR1 and CDR2: MGHDK, SYGVNS. Trimming cost V 4 bases and J 7 bases; bases outside gene matches: 16. The CDR3 extends over 18 amino acids. CDR3 residues: CASSARGGRGTENSPLHF. The CDR3 region has the DNA TGTGCCAGCAGTGCCCGAGGGGGACGCGGGACAGAAAATTCACCCCTCCACTTT.

The sample holds many counts of this clonotype. The J gene is TRBJ2-2, the V gene TRBV2, with D possibly being TRBD1 (6 bases). This CDR3 is built from 13 residues. V lost 6 bases and J 6 bases, leaving 11 bases between the germline ends. Germline V gene data show CDR1 as SNHLY and CDR2 as FYNNEI. The chain's CDR3 is CASRIQGSGELFF. CDR3 in DNA: TGTGCCAGCAGAATACAGGGTTCCGGGGAGCTGTTTTTT.

This clonotype showed up many times. The chain couples TRBV5-1 to TRBJ1-3; 12 nucleotides align to TRBD1. Germline trimming cut 4 bases from V and 1 base from J; bases unmatched to any gene: 6. This CDR3 region has 17 residues. Germline V gives CDR1 SGHRS, CDR2 YFSETQ. The CDR3 nucleotides are TGCGCCAGCAGCCGTTGGGGACAGGGGGCTTCTGGAAACACCATATATTTT. This gives the protein CASSRWGQGASGNTIYF.

This clonotype was counted at least ten times. The chain joins TRBV7-6 to TRBJ2-5; D is uncertain. Germline CDR1 and CDR2: SGHVS and FNYEAQ. Trimming cost V 1 base and J 7 bases, with 13 bases left between them. The CDR3 has 14 amino acids. As DNA, the CDR3 is TGTGCCAGCAGCTTAGAGGCCTCTGATGGGACCCAGTACTTC. Translation: CASSLEASDGTQYF.

This clonotype was observed a few times. A much more abundant neighbour one base away suggests this may be a read error. V and J are TRBV10-3 and TRBJ2-7, with a possible D match to TRBD2 (8 bases). Germline V CDR1 and CDR2: ENHRY, SYGVKD. The V end was cut by 10 bases, the J end by 5 bases, with 18 bases between. The CDR3 has 13 amino acids. The CDR3 coding sequence is TGTGCCACCGAGCGGGGGACAGACGACGAGCAGTACTTC. Translation: CATERGTDDEQYF.

J is TRBJ2-2 and V is TRBV6-4; D is uncertain. The V end was cut by 8 bases, the J end by 8 bases, with 12 bases between. Germline CDR1 and CDR2: MRHNA and SNTAGT. This CDR3 spans 12 amino acids. The CDR3 DNA reads TGTGCCAGCCTCGGAGTCGCGGGGGAGCTGTTTTTT. This encodes CASLGVAGELFF.